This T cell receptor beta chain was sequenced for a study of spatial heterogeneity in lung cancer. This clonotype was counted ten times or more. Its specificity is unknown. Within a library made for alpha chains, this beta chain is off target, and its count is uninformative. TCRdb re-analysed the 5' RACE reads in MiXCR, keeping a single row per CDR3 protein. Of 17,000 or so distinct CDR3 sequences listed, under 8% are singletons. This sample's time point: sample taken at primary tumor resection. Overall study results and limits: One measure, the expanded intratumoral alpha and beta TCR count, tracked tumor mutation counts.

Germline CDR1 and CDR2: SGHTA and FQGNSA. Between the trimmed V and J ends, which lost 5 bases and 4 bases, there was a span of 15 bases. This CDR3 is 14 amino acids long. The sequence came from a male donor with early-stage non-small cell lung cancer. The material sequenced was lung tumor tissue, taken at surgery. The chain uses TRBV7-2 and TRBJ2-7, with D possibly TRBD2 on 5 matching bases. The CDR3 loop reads CASSPSGFRYEQYF. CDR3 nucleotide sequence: TGTGCCAGCAGCCCATCGGGGTTTAGATACGAGCAGTACTTC.